This T cell receptor (beta chain) was found in a study of T-cell memory formation after mild COVID-19. 5'RACE, which relied on constant-segment primers, yielded TCR alpha and TCR beta cDNA libraries carrying sample barcodes and UMIs. TCRdb redid the calling of the 5' RACE reads with MiXCR, one entry per CDR3 protein. Of 70,000 to 100,000 distinct CDR3 sequences listed, approximately 15% are singletons. Study-wide points: CD4+ contracting clones lay mainly in CM and EM, CD8+ ones in EMRA.

Between the trimmed V and J ends, which lost 3 bases and 6 bases, there was a span of 19 bases. The CDR3 length is 16 residues. Per the germline V gene, CDR1 is SGDLS and CDR2 is YYNGEE. Details on this clonotype: The antigen remains unidentified.

The sequence came from a man aged 18 to 29 who had mild COVID-19 (a few samples of this study predate the infection). Cell type and time point are not known. Sequenced: PBMCs or a T cell subset sorted from them (not recorded which). The gene calls are TRBV9 and TRBJ2-1; D possibly corresponds to TRBD1 (6 bases). The CDR3, as DNA: TGTGCCAGCAGCGCCAAGGGGGACCCTAGGCTCAATGAGCAGTTCTTC. This encodes CASSAKGDPRLNEQFF.